These 28 T cell receptor beta chains were sequenced from one sample in a study of T cell changes during pregnancy in multiple sclerosis. Profiling relied on immunoSEQ multiplex PCR, and the TCRdb table lists in-frame clones only, not all of them. The sample has tens of thousands of clones, around 91% seen once. Sample: peripheral blood, taken after pregnancy. These receptors originate from a female donor in good health, enrolled as a control in a pregnancy study.

The genes are TRBV28 and TRBJ1-5; 8 nucleotides match TRBD1. This CDR3 has 15 amino acids. The germline gives CDR1 MDHEN, CDR2 SYDVKM. The J segment lost 4 bases and the V segment lost 7 bases, leaving 9 bases of the junction unmatched. As DNA, the CDR3 is TGTGCCAGCAACCCCCAGGGGGCTCAGAATCAGCCCCAGCATTTT. Protein product: CASNPQGAQNQPQHF.

The V call is TRBV2, the J call TRBJ2-2, with 9 bases that match TRBD2. V lost 6 bases and J lost 1; bases outside the gene matches: 6. Germline-derived CDR1 and CDR2 are SNHLY and FYNNEI. This CDR3 comprises 16 residues. CDR3 residues: CASSQRRGGNTGELFF. The CDR3 DNA follows: TGTGCCAGCAGCCAACGGCGGGGGGGGAACACCGGGGAGCTGTTTTTT.

This clone occurred once. V is TRBV27 and J is TRBJ2-7, with D possibly TRBD1 on 5 matching bases. Germline CDR1 and CDR2: MNHEY and SMNVEV (reference sequence). V lost 4 bases, J lost 4 bases, and 17 bases lay in between. This CDR3 is 15 amino acids long. The CDR3 DNA is TGTGCCAGCAGTTCCGACAGAATAGGACCTTACGAGCAGTACTTC. Translation gives CASSSDRIGPYEQYF.

This chain links TRBV6-5 with TRBJ1-6; 9 nucleotides align to TRBD1. Losses at the gene ends were 6 bases for V and 7 bases for J; bases not matched to a gene: 4. The CDR3 runs to 14 residues. Germline V CDR1 and CDR2: MNHEY, SVGAGI. CDR3 sequence: CASRAGTGNSPLHF. The CDR3 region has the DNA TGTGCCAGCAGGGCCGGGACAGGGAATTCACCCCTCCACTTT.

V usage is TRBV4-2 and J usage is TRBJ1-4, with D uncertain. V was trimmed by 0 bases and J by 4 bases, leaving 6 bases between them. The CDR3 contains 14 residues. Per the germline V gene, CDR1 is LGHNA and CDR2 is YNFKEQ. The CDR3 coding sequence is TGTGCCAGCAGCCAAGATACGAGTAATGAAAAACTGTTTTTT. Translating gives CASSQDTSNEKLFF.

This clone appeared once. In DNA form, the CDR3 reads TGTGCCAGCAGGTCACAGGGGGAAAACACTGAAGCTTTCTTT. This encodes CASRSQGENTEAFF. The chain links TRBV5-4 to TRBJ1-1; 8 bases align to TRBD1. With 5 bases clipped from V and 2 bases from J, the junction kept 5 bases outside the gene matches. Germline V CDR1 and CDR2: SGHNT, YYREEE (reference sequence). The CDR3 is made up of 14 amino acids.

This clone was observed a handful of times. The V and J genes are TRBV30 and TRBJ1-1; D might be TRBD1 (6 bases). The CDR3 is 13 amino acids. The germline V and J ends were trimmed by 2 bases and 11 bases, with 18 bases remaining between them. Germline V lookup: CDR1 GTSNPN, CDR2 SVGIG (reference sequence). The CDR3 loop is CAWSSGERAVAFF. CDR3 in DNA: TGTGCCTGGAGTTCAGGGGAGAGGGCTGTTGCTTTCTTT.

The V and J genes are TRBV5-6 and TRBJ1-2; D might be TRBD1 (6 bases). Germline V gene lookup returns CDR1 SGHDT and CDR2 YYEEEE. V gave up 3 bases and J gave up 7 bases, with 22 bases separating them. The CDR3 runs 16 residues. The CDR3 coding sequence is TGTGCCAGCAGCTGGGGGTCGACAGGATTCAGTCGTGGCTACACCTTC. It yields the protein CASSWGSTGFSRGYTF.

The rearrangement links TRBV4-3 to TRBJ2-7; no firm D call. CDR3 length equals 14 residues. Looked up from germline, CDR1 is LGHNA and CDR2 is YSLEER. V lost 0 bases, J lost 3 bases, and 9 bases lay in between. Here the CDR3 DNA reads TGCGCCAGCAGCCAAGATCCCCTTCGCTACGAGCAGTACTTC. Translation gives CASSQDPLRYEQYF.

The chain links TRBV5-1 to TRBJ2-5; D not certain. V dropped 4 bases and J dropped 1 base, with 11 bases sitting between them. Germline values: CDR1 SGHRS, CDR2 YFSETQ. CDR3 length: 14 amino acids. CDR3 residues: CASSPLGSQETQYF. CDR3 coding DNA: TGCGCCAGCAGCCCCCTCGGTAGCCAAGAGACCCAGTACTTC.

This clone occurred once. The chain employs TRBV5-4 and TRBJ2-1; TRBD2 matches 9 bases. CDR1 is SGHNT, CDR2 YYREEE, per germline (reference sequence). Losses at the gene ends were 7 bases for V and 5 bases for J; bases not matched to a gene: 10. This CDR3 comprises 15 residues. The CDR3, as DNA: TGTGCCAGCGCTGGGGGCGGGGGGGCTCACAATGAGCAGTTCTTC. It codes for CASAGGGGAHNEQFF.

The chain has TRBV5-1 and TRBJ1-5; 7 bases line up with TRBD1. The CDR3 is 14 amino acids. Looked up from germline, CDR1 is SGHRS and CDR2 is YFSETQ. The ends lost 4 bases at V and 3 bases at J; junction bases unmatched: 4. CDR3 amino acids: CASSPQGLNQPQHF. The CDR3 DNA reads as TGCGCCAGCAGCCCACAGGGGCTCAATCAGCCCCAGCATTTT.

The chain links TRBV7-6 to TRBJ2-2; D is unresolved. Trimming removed 5 bases at V and 4 bases at J, with 5 bases between. In germline, CDR1 is SGHVS, CDR2 FNYEAQ. The CDR3 length is 12 residues. CDR3 nucleotide sequence: TGTGCCAGCAGCCTATCCACCGGGGAGCTGTTTTTT. This sequence encodes CASSLSTGELFF.

V is TRBV4-2 and J is TRBJ2-7, with a tentative D call TRBD2 (5 bases). Trimming removed 1 base at V and 1 base at J, with 11 bases between. Germline V gene lookup returns CDR1 LGHNA and CDR2 YNFKEQ. The CDR3 has 15 amino acids. CDR3 coding DNA: TGTGCCAGCAGCCAAGGTGGCGGACTTTCCTACGAGCAGTACTTC. Translated: CASSQGGGLSYEQYF.

The rearrangement links TRBV30 to TRBJ2-7; possibly TRBD2 for D (5 bases). The germline V gene has CDR1 GTSNPN and CDR2 SVGIG (reference sequence). Trimming stripped 8 bases from V and 2 bases from J, with 16 bases between. The CDR3 runs 13 residues. CDR3 sequence reads: CAAGEGLTYEQYF. The CDR3, as DNA: TGTGCCGCGGGCGAGGGCCTCACCTACGAGCAGTACTTC.

The chain is built from TRBV5-1 and TRBJ1-2; 8 bases are a match to TRBD1. The CDR3 is 16 amino acids. Germline V gives CDR1 SGHRS, CDR2 YFSETQ. The ends lost 0 bases at V and 4 bases at J; junction bases unmatched: 8. CDR3 nucleotides: TGCGCCAGCAGCTTGGTCTTGACAGGGGATTCCTATGGCTACACCTTC. This sequence encodes CASSLVLTGDSYGYTF.

The V call is TRBV4-3, the J call TRBJ1-1, with 8 bases aligning to TRBD1. The CDR3 runs to 15 residues. V lost 5 bases, J lost 1 base, and 6 bases stayed unmatched. In germline, CDR1 is LGHNA, CDR2 YSLEER. CDR3 DNA: TGCGCCAGCAGCAAACGACAGGGGCCGAACACTGAAGCTTTCTTT. Encoded protein: CASSKRQGPNTEAFF.

This chain joins TRBV30 and TRBJ1-6, with TRBD1 matching over 7 bases. Trimming took 3 bases from V and 0 from J; bases not matched to a gene: 2. CDR1 is GTSNPN, CDR2 SVGIG, per germline (reference sequence). CDR3 length equals 15 residues. CDR3 sequence: CAWRTGNSYNSPLHF. The CDR3 DNA reads TGTGCCTGGAGGACAGGGAACTCCTATAATTCACCCCTCCACTTT. The variable domain in full, completed from reference TRBV30 and TRBJ1-6, reads SQTIHQWPATLVQPVGSPLSLECTVEGTSNPNLYWYRQAAGRGLQLLFYSVGIGQISSEVPQNLSASRPQDRQFILSSKKLLLSDSGFYLCAWRTGNSYNSPLHFGNGTRLTVT.

The chain carries TRBV18 and TRBJ2-5; a weak D match, TRBD2 (5 bases). Looked up from germline, CDR1 is KGHSH and CDR2 is LQKENI. Between the trimmed V and J ends, which lost 5 bases and 5 bases, there was a span of 12 bases. The CDR3 spans 13 residues. For the CDR3, the DNA is TGTGCCAGCTCAGCGGGCCTGAGGGAGACCCAGTACTTC. This sequence encodes CASSAGLRETQYF. The full variable domain, its missing parts supplied by reference TRBV18 and TRBJ2-5, is NAGVMQNPRHLVRRRGQEARLRCSPMKGHSHVYWYRQLPEEGLKFMVYLQKENIIDESGMPKERFSAEFPKEGPSILRIQQVVRGDSAAYFCASSAGLRETQYFGPGTRLLVL.

This sequence joins TRBV10-3 and TRBJ1-2; 9 nucleotides align to TRBD1. The CDR3 has 14 residues. After removal of 3 bases from V and 6 bases from J, the junction contained 5 bases not matched to a gene. CDR1 and CDR2 from the germline V gene are ENHRY and SYGVKD. In DNA form, the CDR3 reads TGTGCCATCAGTGATTTTACAGGGGGCGATGGCTACACCTTC. Its translation: CAISDFTGGDGYTF.

The V call is TRBV30, the J call TRBJ1-5; 8 bases align to TRBD1. The CDR3 extends over 15 amino acids. The germline V gene encodes CDR1 GTSNPN and CDR2 SVGIG (reference sequence). The trim removed 1 base at V and 7 bases at J, leaving 9 bases unmatched. The CDR3 DNA is TGTGCCTGGAGTGAGGGACAGGCCAAAAGACAGCCCCAGCATTTT. It codes for CAWSEGQAKRQPQHF.

The chain has TRBV2 and TRBJ2-5, with D perhaps TRBD1 (6 bases). CDR1 and CDR2 (germline): SNHLY, FYNNEI. Trimming took off 4 bases at V and 5 bases at J, with 14 bases between the two ends. The length of the CDR3 is 14 residues. In DNA form, the CDR3 reads TGTGCCAGCAGTGCTAGACAGGTTACCGAGACCCAGTACTTC. Translating it yields CASSARQVTETQYF.

The V call is TRBV18, the J call TRBJ2-1; possible D gene TRBD2, 6 bases. CDR3 size: 14 residues. CDR1 KGHSH and CDR2 LQKENI come from the germline V gene. Trimming pared 3 bases from V and 4 bases from J, leaving 10 bases between. The CDR3 bases are TGTGCCAGCTCACCGGGGGAGGTTTACAATGAGCAGTTCTTC. This translates into CASSPGEVYNEQFF.

The chain recombines TRBV9 with TRBJ2-3; 9 bases agree with TRBD2. Germline V lookup: CDR1 SGDLS, CDR2 YYNGEE. Germline trimming cut 6 bases from V and 5 bases from J; bases unmatched to any gene: 10. The CDR3 runs 15 residues. The CDR3 DNA sequence: TGTGCCAGCAACTTAGCGGGGGTCCCCCAAGATACGCAGTATTTT. Amino acids: CASNLAGVPQDTQYF.

The rearrangement joins TRBV19 to TRBJ2-3, with 14 bases matching TRBD2. The CDR3 runs 18 residues. V trimming: 7 bases; J trimming: 6 bases; junction bases outside the gene matches: 15. Per the germline V gene, CDR1 is LNHDA and CDR2 is SQIVND (reference sequence). The CDR3 is CASTTRTRLAGGQDTQYF. The CDR3 nucleotides are TGTGCCAGTACCACTCGCACAAGACTAGCGGGGGGGCAGGATACGCAGTATTTT.

This chain connects TRBV2 to TRBJ2-1, with D perhaps TRBD1 (6 bases). V was trimmed by 3 bases and J by 1 base, leaving 10 bases between them. Looked up from germline, CDR1 is SNHLY and CDR2 is FYNNEI. The CDR3 is 15 residues long. DNA of the CDR3: TGTGCCAGCAGTGACTGGGGGCCTTCCTACAATGAGCAGTTCTTC. It is translated as CASSDWGPSYNEQFF. Combining the CDR3 with reference TRBV2 and TRBJ2-1 gives the whole variable domain EPEVTQTPSHQVTQMGQEVILRCVPISNHLYFYWYRQILGQKVEFLVSFYNNEISEKSEIFDDQFSVERPDGSNFTLKIRSTKLEDSAMYFCASSDWGPSYNEQFFGPGTRLTVL.

The chain has TRBV30 and TRBJ1-1; D ambiguous. This CDR3 has 16 amino acids. Germline loops: CDR1 GTSNPN, CDR2 SVGIG (reference sequence). The V end lost 5 bases, the J end lost 1 base, and 20 bases lay between the germline ends. This chain's CDR3 is CAWAPPLRRSNTEAFF. DNA of the CDR3: TGTGCCTGGGCCCCCCCCCTCAGGAGGTCGAACACTGAAGCTTTCTTT. Drawing the rest from reference TRBV30 and TRBJ1-1, the complete variable domain is SQTIHQWPATLVQPVGSPLSLECTVEGTSNPNLYWYRQAAGRGLQLLFYSVGIGQISSEVPQNLSASRPQDRQFILSSKKLLLSDSGFYLCAWAPPLRRSNTEAFFGQGTRLTVV.

This clone occurred a few times. The V gene is TRBV6-6, the J gene TRBJ1-2; D gene uncertain. Germline V CDR1 and CDR2: MNHNY, SVGAGI (reference sequence). Trimming left V 5 bases short and J 3 bases short, with 10 bases between. The CDR3 runs 13 residues. The CDR3 is CASSLKRDYGYTF. The CDR3 DNA follows: TGTGCCAGCAGTCTTAAGCGTGACTATGGCTACACCTTC.